This TCR beta chain was sequenced for a study of a mutant IDH1 vaccine in newly diagnosed glioma (dated by TCRdb to about 2021). Regarding the study in general: Vaccination was initiated 4-6 weeks after radiotherapy alone, or concurrently with temozolomide cycles in the chemotherapy-containing groups. Prior to enrollment, patients had been given standard therapy consisting of radiotherapy alone, temozolomide alone, or radiochemotherapy with temozolomide, with the combination given to most patients. The week-35 safety follow-up was designated visit V12, and the week-47 end of study was designated visit V13. For exploratory analyses, 25 to 30 treated patients had longitudinal TCRB deep sequencing done wherever samples were available. Peripheral blood samples were drawn at six visits, namely V03 (baseline), V05, V07, V10, V12 and V13. Of the approximately 30 treated patients, about 60% were male and about 40% were female, and the mean age was 40.4 years.

What the authors observed across the whole study: The authors stated that sample limitations prevented analyses of patient blood samples from being reproduced. No apparent relationship was observed between pseudoprogression and alterations in the top peripheral T cell clonotypes detected by TCRB sequencing. Availability determined which PBMC samples were chosen for TCRB deep sequencing. Immune responses induced by the vaccine were seen in over 90% of patients across multiple MHC alleles.

As for this clone: Its binding antigen is unknown. No base-level quality is on record; no much larger clone is a single base apart.

The sample's time point, from its label and the paper: week 47, end of study. Each vaccine dose, consisting of 300 ug of a 20-mer mutant IDH1 peptide in Montanide, was administered subcutaneously with topical imiquimod. Eight vaccinations were administered to patients in weeks 1, 3, 5, 7, 11, 15, 19 and 23, corresponding to visits V03 through V10. Donors had newly diagnosed WHO grade 3 or 4 IDH1-mutant astrocytomas with loss of nuclear ATRX. The samples were drawn from NOA16, a multicentre, single-arm, open-label phase I trial in Germany that tested a mutant IDH1 peptide vaccine in humans for the first time. Genomic DNA for TCRB sequencing was isolated from EDTA blood with the DNeasy Blood and Tissue Kit. The protocol used for the library was the immunoSEQ multiplex PCR assay. Rearranged TCR beta chain sequences were amplified using the hsTCRB Kit according to the manufacturer's protocol. An Illumina MiSeq was used to sequence the TCRB libraries. As for how the authors treated the data: The proprietary platform of the kit vendor was used for demultiplexing, trimming and gene mapping. TCRdb took this table from immuneACCESS and kept in-frame rearrangements with V and J called. Such tables lack part of the clones; where checked against another copy, unresolved V genes explain under half of the gap, and the rest is unexplained. V and J calls and clone size follow that table, whereas D and trimming were derived from the DNA. This sample lists tens of thousands of clones; approximately 88% were detected once. Of the sample, about 4% falls within the top ten clones.

The sample was PBMCs, taken from a glioma patient whose treatment included an IDH1 peptide vaccine. The source is a woman under 40 with glioma. Some clones in this sample may be carry-over from other donors' samples.

The CDR3 region: CAWSGQMNTEAFF. The base sequence is TGTGCCTGGAGTGGACAGATGAACACTGAAGCTTTCTTT. This sequence uses TRBV30 and TRBJ1-1, with TRBD1 as a weak D call on 5 bases. Relative to germline, V is 1 base shorter and J is 0 bases shorter, with 6 bases between their ends. CDR1 GTSNPN and CDR2 SVGIG were looked up in the germline V gene (reference sequence). Inclusive of the bounding cysteine and phenylalanine, the CDR3 is 13 residues long. The read is trimmed to its CDR3 DNA, 39 bases read in frame from base 1.